This T cell receptor (beta chain) was recorded in a study of blood T cells in healthy people across ages. About the research overall: Per every two T cells, about one barcoded beta molecule was captured by template switching.

There are 13 residues in the CDR3. Trimming shortened V by 1 base and J by 6 bases, and 8 bases separated the two germline ends. Germline values: CDR1 SGDLS, CDR2 YYNGEE. Alongside a J-beta primer mix, a sample-barcoded 5' primer served in a second PCR lasting about 7 to 12 cycles. TCRdb reprocessed the 5' RACE reads with MiXCR, giving one entry per CDR3 protein. The data hold 750,000 to 950,000 distinct CDR3 sequences, with 53% observed a single time. The chain employs TRBV9 and TRBJ2-1; D is unresolved. Sequencing was done on a sample of blood. The receptor was derived from a man aged 80 or over in good health. The CDR3: CASSVSRSNEQFF. DNA for the CDR3: TGTGCCAGCAGCGTAAGCCGGTCCAATGAGCAGTTCTTC. Supplemented by reference TRBV9 and TRBJ2-1, the full variable domain reads DSGVTQTPKHLITATGQRVTLRCSPRSGDLSVYWYQQSLDQGLQFLIQYYNGEERAKGNILERFSAQQFPDLHSELNLSSLELGDSALYFCASSVSRSNEQFFGPGTRLTVL.